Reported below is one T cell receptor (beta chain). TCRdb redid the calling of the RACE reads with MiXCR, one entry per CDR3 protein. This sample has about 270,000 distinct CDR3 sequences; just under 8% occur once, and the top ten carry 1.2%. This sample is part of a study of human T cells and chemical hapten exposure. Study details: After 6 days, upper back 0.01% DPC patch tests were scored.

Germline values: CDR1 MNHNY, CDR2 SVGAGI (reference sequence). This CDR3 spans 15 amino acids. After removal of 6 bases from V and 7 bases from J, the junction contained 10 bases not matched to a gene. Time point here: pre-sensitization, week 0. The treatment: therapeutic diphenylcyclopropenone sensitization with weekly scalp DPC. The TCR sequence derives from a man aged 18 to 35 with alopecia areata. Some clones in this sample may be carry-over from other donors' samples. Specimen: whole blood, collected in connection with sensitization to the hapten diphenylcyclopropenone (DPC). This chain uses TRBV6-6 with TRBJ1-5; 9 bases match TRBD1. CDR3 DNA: TGTGCCAGCAGACCGGGACAGGGTTTAGGGCAGCCCCAGCATTTT. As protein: CASRPGQGLGQPQHF.